This T cell receptor (beta chain) was found in a study of T cells in Graves' hyperthyroidism and ophthalmopathy (dated by TCRdb to between 2018 and 2020). With respect to the entire study: Peripheral blood samples were taken at initial diagnosis, before any treatment was given. The paper describes TCR Vbeta CDR3 sequencing of roughly 130 peripheral blood samples, made up of 43 ophthalmopathy patients, around 73 hyperthyroidism patients and roughly 17 progressor patients. Thyroid tissue and blood T-cell repertoires from about six Graves' hyperthyroidism patients were also compared in the study. For training and testing, the 100 or so patients in the discovery cohort were randomly divided in a 7:3 ratio. An independent validation cohort of about 20 hyperthyroidism patients and 17 patients who later progressed to ophthalmopathy tested prospective prediction of ophthalmopathy. A discovery cohort of around 98 patients, approximately 45 with Graves' ophthalmopathy and 57 with stable Graves' hyperthyroidism, was used to find distinguishing TCR V-J signatures. Following sampling, methimazole starting at 30 mg daily was given to hyperthyroidism patients, and high-dose intravenous methylprednisolone was given to ophthalmopathy patients.

Including cysteine and phenylalanine, the CDR3 has 14 amino acids. Only the CDR3 DNA stays, 42 bases, in frame from base 1. Trimming at the junction amounts to 0 bases on V and 4 bases on J, and the germline ends lie 12 bases apart. The germline V gene (reference sequence) sets CDR1 to DFQATT and CDR2 to SNEGSKA. What the study reported, not specific to this receptor: Sample size was not statistically predetermined, and investigators were not blinded to group allocation. In validation, the model predicted progression to ophthalmopathy with approximately 71% sensitivity and around 72% specificity, a median of 6.5 months before onset. Blood samples also contained most of the expanded thyroid clonotypes (frequency above 0.001), which suggests that blood repertoires may reflect thyroid immune responses. A 13 V-J signature model separated ophthalmopathy from stable hyperthyroidism, with over 85% sensitivity and 81% to 83% specificity in cross-validation and 80%/75% in testing.

Concerning this clonotype itself: Its target antigen remains unknown. No clone much larger than this one lies a single base away; base qualities are absent.

Amplification of TCR beta CDR3 regions was carried out from RNA transcripts. For the first round of RT-PCR on the TCR CDR3, the HTBI primer set was used together with the Qiagen OneStep RT-PCR kit. A second multiplex PCR round built the libraries, followed by size selection and purification. Sequencing of the libraries was done on an Illumina HiSeq2000 using paired-end 100 bp reads. The source study handled its data this way. SOAPnuke was used to process the raw data, removing reads that contained adapters or uncalled bases, had a mean Phred below 15, or lacked an exact match to the constant primer or identifier. High-quality paired reads were merged with COPE v1.2.5, and unique nucleotide sequences were defined as clonotypes. Clonotypes were aligned to IMGT TRBV, TRBD and TRBJ reference segments using MiTCR v1.1. The analysis was restricted to V-J combinations with a frequency above 0.0001, which together covered 99% to 99.2% of the repertoires. A TCS score was defined as the ratio between F50 (clonal expansion) and ExV (chaos), using BLOSUM62-based TCRdist between CDR3 peptides within each V-J. Welch's t-statistics and random forest reduced 500 to 650 V-J features to around 14, which were used in a naive Bayes classifier (R e1071). The public reads were run again by TCRdb, first through fastp at Q25 and then through MiXCR, and only productive beta chains were kept. CDR3 protein duplicates are merged, each entry listing the most common genes and DNA. For this entry, the V and J calls and clone size follow TCRdb and not the study's own pipeline. The sample table contains roughly 740,000 distinct CDR3 sequences; only one count was recorded for around 17% of them. The ten largest clones represent under 10% of the sample.

Stable Graves' hyperthyroidism was defined as no progression to ophthalmopathy during 18 months of follow-up. Hyperthyroidism patients were newly diagnosed, with disease duration under 2 months, and aged 18 to 65 years. Patients with uncontrolled infections, other autoimmune diseases, pregnancy or lactation were excluded. Diagnoses were based on clinical symptoms, serum thyroxine and TRAb, thyroid ultrasound and orbital computed tomography. PBMCs were isolated from about 9.2 ml of fresh peripheral blood by Ficoll-Paque density gradient centrifugation. Total RNA was extracted with Trizol reagent, and quality was checked on an Agilent 2100 Bioanalyzer.

The sequence derives from a young man with Graves' hyperthyroidism. The sequence links TRBV20-1 to TRBJ2-5; the D gene cannot be named for sure. The specimen sequenced was blood. DNA sequence: TGCAGTGCTAGAGATATCCTAGAGGCAGAGACCCAGTACTTC. It is translated as CSARDILEAETQYF.